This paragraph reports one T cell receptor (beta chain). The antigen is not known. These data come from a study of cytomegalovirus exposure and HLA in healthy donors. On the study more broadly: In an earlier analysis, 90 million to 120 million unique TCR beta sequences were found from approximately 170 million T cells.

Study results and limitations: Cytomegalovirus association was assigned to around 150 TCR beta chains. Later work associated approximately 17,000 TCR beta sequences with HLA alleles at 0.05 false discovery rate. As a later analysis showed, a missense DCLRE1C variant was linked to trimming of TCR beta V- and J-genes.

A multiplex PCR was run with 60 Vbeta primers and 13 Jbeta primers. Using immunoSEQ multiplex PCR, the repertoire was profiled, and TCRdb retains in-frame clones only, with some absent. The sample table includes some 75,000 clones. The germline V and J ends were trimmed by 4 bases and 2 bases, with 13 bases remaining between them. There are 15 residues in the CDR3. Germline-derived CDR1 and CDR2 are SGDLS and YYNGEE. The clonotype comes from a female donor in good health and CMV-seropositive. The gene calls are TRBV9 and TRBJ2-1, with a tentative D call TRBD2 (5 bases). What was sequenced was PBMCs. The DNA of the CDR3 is TGTGCCAGCAGCCGTAGGACGGGGACCTACAATGAGCAGTTCTTC. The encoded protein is CASSRRTGTYNEQFF.